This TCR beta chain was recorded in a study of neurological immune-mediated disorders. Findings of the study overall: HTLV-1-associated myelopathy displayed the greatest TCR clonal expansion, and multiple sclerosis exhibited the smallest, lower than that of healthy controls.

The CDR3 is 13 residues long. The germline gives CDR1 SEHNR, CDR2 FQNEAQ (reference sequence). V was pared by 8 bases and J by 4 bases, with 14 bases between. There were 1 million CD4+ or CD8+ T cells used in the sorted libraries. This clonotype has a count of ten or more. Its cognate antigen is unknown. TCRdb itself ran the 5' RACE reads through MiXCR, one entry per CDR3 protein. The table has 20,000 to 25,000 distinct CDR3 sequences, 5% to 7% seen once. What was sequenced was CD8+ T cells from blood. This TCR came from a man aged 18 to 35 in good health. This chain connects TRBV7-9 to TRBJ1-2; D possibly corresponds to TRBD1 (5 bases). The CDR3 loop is CASGAPTPYGYTF. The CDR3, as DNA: TGTGCCAGCGGGGCCCCCACCCCCTATGGCTACACCTTC.